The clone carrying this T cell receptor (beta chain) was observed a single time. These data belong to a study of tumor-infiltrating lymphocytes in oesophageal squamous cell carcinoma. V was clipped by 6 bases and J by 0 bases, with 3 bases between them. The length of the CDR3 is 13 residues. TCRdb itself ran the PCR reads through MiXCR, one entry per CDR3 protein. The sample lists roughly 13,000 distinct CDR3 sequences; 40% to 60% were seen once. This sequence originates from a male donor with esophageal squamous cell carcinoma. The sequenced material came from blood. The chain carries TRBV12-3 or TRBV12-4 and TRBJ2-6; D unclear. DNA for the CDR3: TGTGCCAGCAGGGACTCTGGGGCCAACGTCCTGACTTTC. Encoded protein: CASRDSGANVLTF.